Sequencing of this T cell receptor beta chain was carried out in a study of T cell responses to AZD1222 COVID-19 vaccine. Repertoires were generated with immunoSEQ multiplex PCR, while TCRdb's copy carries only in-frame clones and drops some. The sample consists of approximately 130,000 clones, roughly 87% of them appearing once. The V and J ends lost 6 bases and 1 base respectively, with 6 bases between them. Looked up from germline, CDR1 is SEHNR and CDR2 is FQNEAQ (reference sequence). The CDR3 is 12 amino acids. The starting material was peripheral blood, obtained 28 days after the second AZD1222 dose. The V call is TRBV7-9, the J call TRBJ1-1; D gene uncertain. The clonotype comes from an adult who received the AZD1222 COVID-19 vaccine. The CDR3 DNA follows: TGTGCCAGCAGGATATGGAACACTGAAGCTTTCTTT. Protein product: CASRIWNTEAFF.